These T cell receptor beta chains were read from a single sample in a study of OX40 agonist ivuxolimab in advanced cancers. Clones were read by immunoSEQ multiplex PCR, and TCRdb kept only the in-frame ones, dropping some. The repertoire holds 60,000 or so clones, 75% to 90% seen once, with more than 9.5% in the top ten. The input for sequencing was CD4+ or CD8+ T cells sorted from blood, taken in a trial of the OX40 agonist ivuxolimab. Source of these receptors: an adult with an advanced solid tumor such as melanoma, head and neck, liver or kidney cancer. Each CDR3 is given with its conserved first and last residue. The order of the fields is D gene, J gene, V gene, clone size, CDR3 DNA, CDR3 protein. A D gene is named only where the DNA matches it firmly. Size is omitted from some rows. Given values are once, few, many or a class for expanded clones.

D gene: TRBD1
J gene: TRBJ1-5
V gene: TRBV11-2
clone size: NA
CDR3 DNA: TGTGCCAGCAGCCCAGGGACAGGACAGCCCCAGCATTTT
CDR3 protein: CASSPGTGQPQHF

D gene: TRBD1
J gene: TRBJ2-7
V gene: TRBV7-2
clone size: NA
CDR3 DNA: TGTGCCAGCAGCCAAACGTCAGGACAGGGAGTCTACGAGCAGTACTTC
CDR3 protein: CASSQTSGQGVYEQYF

D gene: TRBD1
J gene: TRBJ2-1
V gene: TRBV4-1
clone size: NA
CDR3 DNA: TGCGCCAGTGAAATTTCCGGGACAGGGGGCGTTGAGCAGTTCTTC
CDR3 protein: CASEISGTGGVEQFF

D gene: TRBD1
J gene: TRBJ1-1
V gene: TRBV4-2
clone size: NA
CDR3 DNA: TGTGCCAGCAGCCTAGCGGGACAGTTCCTCGGCACTGAAGCTTTCTTT
CDR3 protein: CASSLAGQFLGTEAFF

D gene: TRBD2
J gene: TRBJ2-2
V gene: TRBV13
clone size: NA
CDR3 DNA: TGTGCCAGCGCGGGGGGAACGAAGACAGGCGAACACCAAGAGGCGAACACCGGGGAGCTGTTTTTT
CDR3 protein: CASAGGTKTGEHQEANTGELFF

D gene: NA
J gene: TRBJ1-5
V gene: TRBV19
clone size: NA
CDR3 DNA: TGTGCCAGTAGTATGGGCAGGCTTTATAGCAATCAGCCCCAGCATTTT
CDR3 protein: CASSMGRLYSNQPQHF

D gene: NA
J gene: TRBJ1-1
V gene: TRBV13
clone size: NA
CDR3 DNA: TGTGCCAGCAGTCCTGCGCCAGGGGTGGACACTGAAGCTTTCTTT
CDR3 protein: CASSPAPGVDTEAFF

D gene: NA
J gene: TRBJ2-7
V gene: TRBV7-9
clone size: NA
CDR3 DNA: TGTGCCAGCAGCCCTGAAAGCACCTCCGAGCAGTACTTC
CDR3 protein: CASSPESTSEQYF

D gene: TRBD1
J gene: TRBJ2-7
V gene: TRBV7-9
clone size: NA
CDR3 DNA: TGTGCCAGCAGCGGACTATACAGGGGGCCCGACGAGCAGTACTTC
CDR3 protein: CASSGLYRGPDEQYF

D gene: TRBD1
J gene: TRBJ2-7
V gene: TRBV7-2
clone size: NA
CDR3 DNA: TGTGCCAGCAGCTTGTGGGGGACAGGGGTCGGGGAGCAGTACTTC
CDR3 protein: CASSLWGTGVGEQYF

D gene: NA
J gene: TRBJ2-7
V gene: TRBV9
clone size: NA
CDR3 DNA: TGTGCCAGCAGCGTAGAATCGGGTTCAACCTACGAGCAGTACTTC
CDR3 protein: CASSVESGSTYEQYF

D gene: TRBD1
J gene: TRBJ1-2
V gene: TRBV9
clone size: NA
CDR3 DNA: TGTGCCAGCAGCGTTAACCCCACAGGGGGCTTTTATGGCTACACCTTC
CDR3 protein: CASSVNPTGGFYGYTF

D gene: NA
J gene: TRBJ1-5
V gene: TRBV28
clone size: NA
CDR3 DNA: TGTGCCAGCAGGAGGGAGGGACTTCAGCCCCAGCATTTT
CDR3 protein: CASRREGLQPQHF

D gene: TRBD2
J gene: TRBJ2-3
V gene: TRBV9
clone size: NA
CDR3 DNA: TGTGCCAGCAGCGAGTCAGGGACGGGGGGAGATACGCAGTATTTT
CDR3 protein: CASSESGTGGDTQYF

D gene: NA
J gene: TRBJ2-1
V gene: TRBV27
clone size: NA
CDR3 DNA: TGTGCCAGCACCCCCTCGGGACCTTACTCCTACAATGAGCAGTTCTTC
CDR3 protein: CASTPSGPYSYNEQFF

D gene: TRBD1
J gene: TRBJ2-7
V gene: TRBV7-9
clone size: NA
CDR3 DNA: TGTGCCAGCAGCTTAGGACAGGGAGATACCTACGAGCAGTACTTC
CDR3 protein: CASSLGQGDTYEQYF

D gene: NA
J gene: TRBJ1-2
V gene: TRBV5-1
clone size: NA
CDR3 DNA: TGCGCCAGCAGTTTGACAGAGAACTATGGCTACACCTTC
CDR3 protein: CASSLTENYGYTF

D gene: TRBD1
J gene: TRBJ2-7
V gene: TRBV5-1
clone size: NA
CDR3 DNA: TGCGCCAGCAGCACGGACAGGAGATATTACGAGCAGTACTTC
CDR3 protein: CASSTDRRYYEQYF

D gene: NA
J gene: TRBJ1-2
V gene: TRBV27
clone size: NA
CDR3 DNA: TGTGCCAGCAGCGTAGGGCTTGCCCACTATGGCTACACCTTC
CDR3 protein: CASSVGLAHYGYTF

D gene: NA
J gene: TRBJ1-5
V gene: TRBV19
clone size: NA
CDR3 DNA: TGTGCCAGTAGCACCATCATGGACAGCAATCAGCCCCAGCATTTT
CDR3 protein: CASSTIMDSNQPQHF

D gene: NA
J gene: TRBJ2-3
V gene: TRBV7-9
clone size: NA
CDR3 DNA: TGTGCCAGCACCCCGGCGGACAGACTCACAGATACGCAGTATTTT
CDR3 protein: CASTPADRLTDTQYF

D gene: NA
J gene: TRBJ2-6
V gene: TRBV7-9
clone size: NA
CDR3 DNA: TGTGCCAGCAGCCCAGACTCTGGGGCCAACGTCCTGACTTTC
CDR3 protein: CASSPDSGANVLTF

D gene: NA
J gene: TRBJ1-5
V gene: TRBV9
clone size: NA
CDR3 DNA: TGTGCCAGCAGCGTAGAGGCTAGCAATCAGCCCCAGCATTTT
CDR3 protein: CASSVEASNQPQHF

D gene: NA
J gene: TRBJ2-7
V gene: TRBV27
clone size: NA
CDR3 DNA: TGTGCCAGCAGTGACACCGGGGGTACCTACGAGCAGTACTTC
CDR3 protein: CASSDTGGTYEQYF

D gene: NA
J gene: TRBJ1-6
V gene: TRBV21-1
clone size: NA
CDR3 DNA: TGTGCCAGCAGCCGATCGAGGGGGCAATCACCCCTCCACTTT
CDR3 protein: CASSRSRGQSPLHF

D gene: TRBD2
J gene: TRBJ2-7
V gene: TRBV27
clone size: NA
CDR3 DNA: TGTGCCAGCAAACCGGGGGGAACCCTCCACGAGCAGTACTTC
CDR3 protein: CASKPGGTLHEQYF

D gene: NA
J gene: TRBJ2-1
V gene: TRBV19
clone size: NA
CDR3 DNA: TGTGCCAGTAGTCCCCGAGGGGGGGATTCCTACAATGAGCAGTTCTTC
CDR3 protein: CASSPRGGDSYNEQFF

D gene: NA
J gene: TRBJ1-5
V gene: TRBV19
clone size: NA
CDR3 DNA: TGTGCCAGTAGTCCACAGGGATGGCAGCCCCAGCATTTT
CDR3 protein: CASSPQGWQPQHF

D gene: NA
J gene: TRBJ2-7
V gene: TRBV7-3
clone size: NA
CDR3 DNA: TGTGCCAGCAGCCAAGCCCCCGGGCCCTACGAGCAGTACTTC
CDR3 protein: CASSQAPGPYEQYF

D gene: NA
J gene: TRBJ1-5
V gene: TRBV27
clone size: NA
CDR3 DNA: TGTGCCAGCAGTCCCCGGGGCGGATTCAATCAGCCCCAGCATTTT
CDR3 protein: CASSPRGGFNQPQHF

D gene: TRBD1
J gene: TRBJ1-5
V gene: TRBV6-1
clone size: NA
CDR3 DNA: TGTGCCAGCAGTGACCCAGGGGGAGGTGGTACCCAGCATTTT
CDR3 protein: CASSDPGGGGTQHF

D gene: NA
J gene: TRBJ1-5
V gene: TRBV4-2
clone size: NA
CDR3 DNA: TGTGCCAGCAGCCAAGAGAGGGGGGCCCTTAATCAGCCCCAGCATTTT
CDR3 protein: CASSQERGALNQPQHF

D gene: NA
J gene: TRBJ2-5
V gene: TRBV27
clone size: once
CDR3 DNA: TGTGCCAGCAGTCGTGTTTTGGGGGGCCGAGGGGAGACCCAGTACTTC
CDR3 protein: CASSRVLGGRGETQYF

D gene: NA
J gene: TRBJ1-2
V gene: TRBV9
clone size: NA
CDR3 DNA: TGTGCCAGCAGCCTGGGGGCCACAGTTGGCTACACCTTC
CDR3 protein: CASSLGATVGYTF

D gene: NA
J gene: TRBJ1-5
V gene: TRBV10-2
clone size: NA
CDR3 DNA: TGCGCCAGTAGCCCCGGAGGGTATAGCAATCAGCCCCAGCATTTT
CDR3 protein: CASSPGGYSNQPQHF

D gene: NA
J gene: TRBJ2-5
V gene: TRBV6-5
clone size: NA
CDR3 DNA: TGTGCCAGCAGTTCCACCGAGGAGACCCAGTACTTC
CDR3 protein: CASSSTEETQYF

D gene: TRBD1
J gene: TRBJ2-7
V gene: TRBV9
clone size: NA
CDR3 DNA: TGTGCCAGCAGCGTGGGACAGTCCACCATGGATAGGTACTTC
CDR3 protein: CASSVGQSTMDRYF

D gene: NA
J gene: TRBJ1-1
V gene: TRBV6-5
clone size: NA
CDR3 DNA: TGTGCCAGCACTAGGGACCCCTGGAACACTGAAGCTTTCTTT
CDR3 protein: CASTRDPWNTEAFF

D gene: TRBD2
J gene: TRBJ2-3
V gene: TRBV7-9
clone size: NA
CDR3 DNA: TGTGCCAGCAGCTTCGGACTAGCGGGCACAGATACGCAGTATTTT
CDR3 protein: CASSFGLAGTDTQYF

D gene: NA
J gene: TRBJ1-1
V gene: TRBV2
clone size: many
CDR3 DNA: TGTGCCAGCAGCATCGGTGAAGCTTTCTTT
CDR3 protein: CASSIGEAFF

D gene: NA
J gene: TRBJ2-2
V gene: TRBV29-1
clone size: few
CDR3 DNA: TGCAGCGTTGAAGATCGCATCGGGGAGCTGTTTTTT
CDR3 protein: CSVEDRIGELFF

D gene: NA
J gene: TRBJ1-1
V gene: TRBV21-1
clone size: NA
CDR3 DNA: TGTGCCAGCAGCAAATCCAAAACTGTTCGCAGGGGGGGTATCGCTGAAGCTTTCTTT
CDR3 protein: CASSKSKTVRRGGIAEAFF

D gene: NA
J gene: TRBJ2-1
V gene: TRBV28
clone size: NA
CDR3 DNA: TGTGCCAGCAGTCCTTATGTGGGGGGATACAATGAGCAGTTCTTC
CDR3 protein: CASSPYVGGYNEQFF

D gene: NA
J gene: TRBJ2-1
V gene: TRBV4-2
clone size: NA
CDR3 DNA: TGTGCCAGCAGCCCCGCCCTGGTTATAAGCTCCTACAATGAGCAGTTCTTC
CDR3 protein: CASSPALVISSYNEQFF

D gene: NA
J gene: TRBJ2-2
V gene: TRBV9
clone size: NA
CDR3 DNA: TGTGCCAGCAGCGTAGAACCGAGTGGGGACACGGACGGGGAGCTGTTTTTT
CDR3 protein: CASSVEPSGDTDGELFF

D gene: NA
J gene: TRBJ2-1
V gene: TRBV19
clone size: NA
CDR3 DNA: TGTGCCAGTAGGACGCACGGGACCTACAATGAGCAGTTCTTC
CDR3 protein: CASRTHGTYNEQFF

D gene: NA
J gene: TRBJ2-7
V gene: TRBV9
clone size: NA
CDR3 DNA: TGTGCCAGCAGCATCAATCCTCAGGTCGAGCAGTACTTC
CDR3 protein: CASSINPQVEQYF

D gene: NA
J gene: TRBJ1-5
V gene: TRBV15
clone size: NA
CDR3 DNA: TGTGCCACCAGCCTGTACAATCAGCCCCAGCATTTT
CDR3 protein: CATSLYNQPQHF

D gene: NA
J gene: TRBJ2-1
V gene: TRBV27
clone size: NA
CDR3 DNA: TGTGCCAGCAGTCCAGTGGGGGGGCCTTACAATGAGCAGTTCTTC
CDR3 protein: CASSPVGGPYNEQFF

D gene: NA
J gene: TRBJ2-7
V gene: TRBV7-9
clone size: NA
CDR3 DNA: TGTGCCAGCAGTGGGTACGAGCAGTACTTC
CDR3 protein: CASSGYEQYF

D gene: TRBD1
J gene: TRBJ1-1
V gene: TRBV20-1
clone size: NA
CDR3 DNA: TGCAGTGCTCCGACAGGGGGTGAAGCTTTCTTT
CDR3 protein: CSAPTGGEAFF

D gene: NA
J gene: TRBJ2-7
V gene: TRBV9
clone size: NA
CDR3 DNA: TGTGCCAGCAGCCCCGGGGGAGCCAACTCCTACGAGCAGTACTTC
CDR3 protein: CASSPGGANSYEQYF

D gene: TRBD1
J gene: TRBJ2-7
V gene: TRBV7-2
clone size: NA
CDR3 DNA: TGTGCCAGCAGCTTAGGGGGGACAGGGGAAGAGCAGTACTTC
CDR3 protein: CASSLGGTGEEQYF

D gene: TRBD1
J gene: TRBJ1-1
V gene: TRBV28
clone size: few
CDR3 DNA: TGTGCCAGCACCCAAGGGGGCCCTGAAGCTTTCTTT
CDR3 protein: CASTQGGPEAFF

D gene: TRBD1
J gene: TRBJ1-1
V gene: TRBV27
clone size: NA
CDR3 DNA: TGTGCCAGCAGTACGTGGGACAGGGAGGCGAGTGAAGGGGCTTTCTTT
CDR3 protein: CASSTWDREASEGAFF

D gene: NA
J gene: TRBJ2-6
V gene: TRBV6-5
clone size: NA
CDR3 DNA: TGTGCCAGCGGGCTCTCTGGGGCCAACGTCCTGACTTTC
CDR3 protein: CASGLSGANVLTF

D gene: NA
J gene: TRBJ2-7
V gene: TRBV27
clone size: NA
CDR3 DNA: TGTGCCAGCAGTTGGGGTGGCTATCCGCCGGAGCAGTACTTC
CDR3 protein: CASSWGGYPPEQYF

D gene: NA
J gene: TRBJ1-1
V gene: TRBV2
clone size: NA
CDR3 DNA: TGTGCCAGCAGTGATTCGGAGTACTTCATGAACACTGAAGCTTTCTTT
CDR3 protein: CASSDSEYFMNTEAFF